The 26 T cell receptor beta chains below come from one sample, sequenced in a study of beta chain features in type 1 diabetes. Study-wide results and limits: TCRB CDR3s from Type 1 diabetes patients were moderately but significantly shorter in all four CD4+ subsets.

The whole isolated RNA underwent reverse transcription, so sequencing captured expressed TCRB transcripts. The method was immunoSEQ multiplex PCR; TCRdb's version includes in-frame clones alone and lacks a portion of them. The sample has approximately 52,000 clones, around 60% seen once; the top ten hold 0.29%. No cognate antigen is known for these TCRs. Specimen: stem cell memory CD4+ T cells from blood. The receptors derive from a woman in her 30s with type 1 diabetes.

In its sample, this clone was seen a few times. The chain recombines TRBV7-9 with TRBJ1-1; D call uncertain. Germline V gives CDR1 SEHNR, CDR2 FQNEAQ (reference sequence). CDR3 length: 14 amino acids. Trimming left V 5 bases short and J 4 bases short, with 14 bases between. CDR3 region: CASSVGRSPTEAFF. DNA of the CDR3: TGTGCCAGCAGCGTAGGGAGATCGCCCACTGAAGCTTTCTTT.

As DNA, the CDR3 is TGTGCCAGCAGTCCCGGGAGCAAAAACATTCAGTACTTC. This gives the protein CASSPGSKNIQYF. This chain connects TRBV2 to TRBJ2-4; tentatively, D is TRBD2 (6 bases). V was clipped by 5 bases and J by 3 bases, with 8 bases between them. This CDR3 has 13 amino acids. Germline V lookup: CDR1 SNHLY, CDR2 FYNNEI.

The chain employs TRBV5-1 and TRBJ2-3; TRBD1 matches 7 bases. The CDR3 runs 15 residues. Germline V gene lookup returns CDR1 SGHRS and CDR2 YFSETQ. The J segment lost 1 base and the V segment lost 0 bases, leaving 2 bases of the junction unmatched. The CDR3 here is CASSLVGTGTDTQYF. The DNA for the CDR3 is TGCGCCAGCAGCTTGGTGGGGACAGGCACAGATACGCAGTATTTT. The full variable domain, rest sourced from reference TRBV5-1 and TRBJ2-3, is KAGVTQTPRYLIKTRGQQVTLSCSPISGHRSVSWYQQTPGQGLQFLFEYFSETQRNKGNFPGRFSGRQFSNSRSEMNVSTLELGDSALYLCASSLVGTGTDTQYFGPGTRLTVL.

The chain is built from TRBV2 and TRBJ2-3; D is possibly TRBD1 (6 bases). The CDR3 loop spans 13 amino acids. V was cut by 2 bases and J by 12 bases, with 15 bases left in between. Germline CDR1 reads SNHLY; CDR2 reads FYNNEI. CDR3 bases: TGTGCCAGCAGTGAACGGCAGGGGATTCGTCAGTATTTT. Its translation is CASSERQGIRQYF.

This clone was seen a few times. V usage is TRBV6-6 and J usage is TRBJ1-2; 8 bases are a match to TRBD1. This CDR3 has 14 residues. The germline V gene has CDR1 MNHNY and CDR2 SVGAGI (reference sequence). The ends lost 2 bases at V and 7 bases at J; junction bases unmatched: 6. The CDR3 reads CASSYAGGWGGYTF. The CDR3, as DNA: TGTGCCAGCAGTTACGCAGGGGGCTGGGGTGGCTACACCTTC.

The rearrangement links TRBV7-9 to TRBJ2-4; no clear D gene. CDR1 is SEHNR, CDR2 FQNEAQ, per germline (reference sequence). Deletions cut 5 bases from V and 1 base from J, with 6 bases between. The CDR3 consists of 13 residues. In DNA, the CDR3 is TGTGCCAGCAGCCCTGAGGCCAAAAACATTCAGTACTTC. It is translated as CASSPEAKNIQYF.

The V and J genes are TRBV27 and TRBJ1-1, with TRBD1 matching 7 bases. Germline V lookup: CDR1 MNHEY, CDR2 SMNVEV (reference sequence). CDR3 length: 16 residues. Trimming took 2 bases from V and 0 from J; bases not matched to a gene: 6. CDR3 region: CASSLTGVVMNTEAFF. The DNA of the CDR3 is TGTGCCAGCAGTTTAACAGGGGTGGTCATGAACACTGAAGCTTTCTTT.

The V and J genes are TRBV7-9 and TRBJ2-5; the D is unclear. The CDR3 has 14 amino acids. Looked up from germline, CDR1 is SEHNR and CDR2 is FQNEAQ (reference sequence). V was clipped by 3 bases and J by 1 base, with 9 bases between them. CDR3 in DNA: TGTGCCAGCAGCTTTGGCGGATTCCAAGAGACCCAGTACTTC. Translating gives CASSFGGFQETQYF.

The chain couples TRBV2 to TRBJ1-1, with D possibly matching TRBD1 (5 bases). There are 13 residues in the CDR3. The germline V gene has CDR1 SNHLY and CDR2 FYNNEI. V gave up 3 bases and J gave up 4 bases, with 9 bases separating them. For the CDR3, the DNA is TGTGCCAGCAGTGATCAGGGATCCACTGAAGCTTTCTTT. It specifies CASSDQGSTEAFF.

The chain combines TRBV4-1 with TRBJ1-2; no clear D gene. Trimming took off 2 bases at V and 2 bases at J, with 15 bases between the two ends. Per the germline V gene, CDR1 is MGHRA and CDR2 is YSYEKL. The CDR3 loop spans 16 amino acids. The CDR3 loop is CASSQNTGSSNYGYTF. Here the CDR3 DNA reads TGCGCCAGCAGCCAAAATACGGGGTCCTCCAACTATGGCTACACCTTC.

V is TRBV7-9 and J is TRBJ2-7; TRBD2 aligns across 7 bases. J was trimmed by 5 bases and V by 3 bases; bases with no gene match: 10. The CDR3 has 15 residues. The germline CDR1 and CDR2 sequences are SEHNR and FQNEAQ (reference sequence). The chain's CDR3 is CASSFFVPSGDEQYF. The CDR3 nucleotides read TGTGCCAGCAGCTTCTTCGTTCCTAGCGGAGACGAGCAGTACTTC.

This sequence joins TRBV7-9 and TRBJ2-3; 8 positions match TRBD2. With 5 bases clipped from V and 4 bases from J, the junction kept 8 bases outside the gene matches. From germline, CDR1 is SEHNR and CDR2 FQNEAQ (reference sequence). The CDR3 is 15 residues long. CDR3 amino acids: CASSRTSPGADTQYF. The CDR3 DNA reads as TGTGCCAGCAGCCGGACTAGCCCAGGGGCAGATACGCAGTATTTT.

A single count supports this clone. V usage is TRBV5-1 and J usage is TRBJ1-1, with D hard to call. V lost 2 bases to trimming and J lost 5 bases, with 10 bases between them. Germline assignment: CDR1 SGHRS and CDR2 YFSETQ. CDR3 length equals 13 residues. In nucleotides, the CDR3 is TGCGCCAGCAGCTTCTATGAGGGAACTGAAGCTTTCTTT. It translates to CASSFYEGTEAFF. The full variable domain, with the rest looked up from reference TRBV5-1 and TRBJ1-1, is KAGVTQTPRYLIKTRGQQVTLSCSPISGHRSVSWYQQTPGQGLQFLFEYFSETQRNKGNFPGRFSGRQFSNSRSEMNVSTLELGDSALYLCASSFYEGTEAFFGQGTRLTVV.

V is TRBV5-1 and J is TRBJ1-2; 7 bases match TRBD1. This CDR3 is 15 amino acids long. The junction had 8 bases not matched to a gene; V was cut back by 3 bases and J by 3 bases. CDR1 is SGHRS and CDR2 is YFSETQ in the germline V gene. CDR3 protein: CASSSGQLIDYGYTF. In DNA, the CDR3 is TGCGCCAGCAGCTCGGGACAGCTCATCGACTATGGCTACACCTTC.

The chain couples TRBV7-3 to TRBJ2-5; no clear D gene. The ends were cut back, 3 bases at V and 11 bases at J, with 16 bases in the middle. The CDR3 is 13 residues long. Germline loops: CDR1 SGHTA, CDR2 FQGTGA. Here the CDR3 reads CASSFGPEDEQYF. The CDR3 bases are TGTGCCAGCAGCTTTGGGCCGGAAGATGAGCAGTACTTC.

In DNA form, the CDR3 reads TGTGCCAGCTCAGTGGAAGGGGGCTCTGGAAACACCATATATTTT. It is translated as CASSVEGGSGNTIYF. This chain uses TRBV18 with TRBJ1-3, with D perhaps TRBD1 (6 bases). The CDR3 covers 15 residues. Germline V lookup: CDR1 KGHSH, CDR2 LQKENI. The V end lost 5 bases, the J end lost 0 bases, and 11 bases lay between the germline ends.

This clone has a handful of counts. Within the sample, other DNA sequences also encode this same CDR3. The chain links TRBV5-1 to TRBJ2-1, with TRBD1 identical over 11 bases. CDR1 is SGHRS, CDR2 YFSETQ, per germline. There are 14 residues in the CDR3. The V segment lost 2 bases and the J segment 6 bases; nucleotides outside the gene matches: 1. CDR3 sequence: CASSLGTGGNEQFF. DNA of the CDR3: TGCGCCAGCAGCTTAGGGACAGGGGGCAATGAGCAGTTCTTC.

This clone has only a few counts. The chain employs TRBV7-2 and TRBJ1-1; D is possibly TRBD1 (5 bases). The CDR3 extends over 14 amino acids. The V and J ends lost 2 bases and 0 bases respectively, with 7 bases between them. Germline values: CDR1 SGHTA, CDR2 FQGNSA. The CDR3 spells CASSLSGLNTEAFF. The CDR3 DNA is TGTGCCAGCAGCTTATCAGGGTTGAACACTGAAGCTTTCTTT. Together with reference TRBV7-2 and TRBJ1-1, the CDR3 gives the full variable domain: GAGVSQSPSNKVTEKGKDVELRCDPISGHTALYWYRQSLGQGLEFLIYFQGNSAPDKSGLPSDRFSAERTGGSVSTLTIQRTQQEDSAVYLCASSLSGLNTEAFFGQGTRLTVV.

The chain joins TRBV4-1 to TRBJ1-5, with 8 positions matching TRBD1. Germline lookup yields CDR1 MGHRA and CDR2 YSYEKL. The CDR3 is made up of 16 amino acids. V shed 1 base, J shed 5 bases, and the junction held 7 bases outside the gene matches. CDR3 protein: CASSQAGTGGHQPQHF. Here the CDR3 DNA reads TGCGCCAGCAGCCAAGCCGGGACAGGAGGGCATCAGCCCCAGCATTTT.

This clone was picked up a small number of times. The rearrangement joins TRBV7-9 to TRBJ2-3; D gene ambiguous. Germline values: CDR1 SEHNR, CDR2 FQNEAQ (reference sequence). V was trimmed by 4 bases and J by 3 bases, leaving 11 bases between them. The CDR3 extends over 14 amino acids. The CDR3: CASSSTSPTDTQYF. Here the CDR3 DNA reads TGTGCCAGCAGCTCCACAAGTCCGACAGATACGCAGTATTTT.

This clone turned up a few times. The rearrangement links TRBV14 to TRBJ2-3; maybe TRBD2 (5 bases). Germline-derived CDR1 and CDR2 are SGHDN and FVKESK. The germline V and J ends were trimmed by 4 bases and 2 bases, with 10 bases remaining between them. The CDR3 consists of 14 residues. In nucleotides, the CDR3 is TGTGCCAGCAGCCCGGCCCTAGCCACAGATACGCAGTATTTT. Amino acids: CASSPALATDTQYF.

The chain recombines TRBV19 with TRBJ1-5; a weak D match, TRBD1 (5 bases). The germline V gene encodes CDR1 LNHDA and CDR2 SQIVND (reference sequence). The V end lost 5 bases, the J end lost 0 bases, and 11 bases lay between the germline ends. The CDR3 loop spans 15 amino acids. CDR3 in DNA: TGTGCCAGTAGTCCCTGGGGCGTTAGCAATCAGCCCCAGCATTTT. Translating gives CASSPWGVSNQPQHF.

This sequence joins TRBV18 and TRBJ2-2; 11 bases line up with TRBD1. The CDR3 totals 15 residues. Per the germline V gene, CDR1 is KGHSH and CDR2 is LQKENI. With 2 bases clipped from V and 5 bases from J, the junction kept 1 base outside the gene matches. The CDR3 spells CASSPRDRGTGELFF. The DNA of the CDR3 is TGTGCCAGCTCACCAAGGGACAGGGGGACCGGGGAGCTGTTTTTT.

This clone was seen a few times. The V and J genes are TRBV19 and TRBJ2-7; the match to TRBD2 covers 7 bases. The CDR3 covers 13 residues. V shed 4 bases and J 3 bases; nucleotides not matched to a gene: 3. CDR1 and CDR2 from the germline V gene are LNHDA and SQIVND (reference sequence). The CDR3 loop reads CASSRDYLYEQYF. CDR3 DNA sequence: TGTGCCAGTAGTAGGGACTACCTCTACGAGCAGTACTTC. The whole variable domain, remainder taken from reference TRBV19 and TRBJ2-7, is DGGITQSPKYLFRKEGQNVTLSCEQNLNHDAMYWYRQDPGQGLRLIYYSQIVNDFQKGDIAEGYSVSREKKESFPLTVTSAQKNPTAFYLCASSRDYLYEQYFGPGTRLTVT.

The chain combines TRBV7-3 with TRBJ1-5; D ambiguous. The CDR3 extends over 13 amino acids. V was shortened by 3 bases and J by 6 bases, with 9 bases between the two germline ends. Looked up from germline, CDR1 is SGHTA and CDR2 is FQGTGA. CDR3 bases: TGTGCCAGCAGCTTGACGGGAGGTCAGCCCCAGCATTTT. Its protein is CASSLTGGQPQHF.

The chain uses TRBV15 and TRBJ1-5; 10 nucleotides align to TRBD1. This CDR3 comprises 19 residues. Looked up from germline, CDR1 is LNHNV and CDR2 is YYDKDF (reference sequence). The V and J ends lost 2 bases and 0 bases, in that order; junction bases with no gene match: 10. As DNA, the CDR3 is TGTGCCACCAGCAGACCAGGACAGGGGGGGACTTATAGCAATCAGCCCCAGCATTTT. As protein: CATSRPGQGGTYSNQPQHF.